The present entry profiles one T cell receptor beta chain with its context. A few counts support this clonotype. Its antigen is not yet known. Base qualities are missing; no much larger clone stands one base away. This sample was included in a study of T cells after yellow fever vaccination (dated by TCRdb to between 2019 and 2020). Some background on the complete study: The SMART-Seq v4 Ultra Low Input RNA kit was used to prepare libraries from fractions with low cell numbers. To track T-cell clones before and after primary and booster YFV17D yellow fever vaccination, bulk TCR alpha and beta repertoires were sequenced longitudinally. Two healthy male donors made up the cohort, one aged 18 to 29 years and the other aged 30 to 40 years. Blood was drawn at multiple timepoints before and after primary and secondary immunization, with bulk PBMC replicates and cell subsets isolated. What the study reported, not specific to this receptor: Most clones expanded after primary vaccination (96% of CD4 and roughly 91% of CD8) were re-detected after the booster, suggesting that broad memory maintenance occurred. The study included only a couple of donors, which limits how far the findings can be generalized. A small share of clonotypes was detected in both CD4 and CD8 compartments, with the overlap likely arising from convergent recombination. Because abundant contaminating clonotypes from the bulk population could be contained in FACS-sorted repertoires, computational filtering was required. The secondary T-cell response was weaker than the primary response but faster, peaking on day 5 instead of day 15.

The treatment or condition label corresponds to: live attenuated yellow fever vaccine strain. At each blood-draw timepoint, two biological replicates of bulk PBMCs were obtained. PBMCs were isolated from peripheral blood using a standard Ficoll-Paque protocol. TriZol was used to extract RNA from bulk PBMCs, from CD4 and CD8 fractions, and from dextramer-positive and dextramer-negative fractions. TCR cDNA was synthesized by 5'RACE template switching, through which a universal primer site and unique molecular identifiers were introduced. Priming of cDNA synthesis was performed from both the TCR alpha and TCR beta constant segments. Library amplification used two PCR steps, and the second PCR step added sample barcodes and sequencing adapters. Libraries were sequenced on Illumina HiSeq 2500 (2x100 bp) or NovaSeq (2x150 bp). Per the original workflow: MIGEC handled demultiplexing of reads and collapsing into UMI consensus sequences, while MiXCR performed V(D)J alignment. Vaccine-responding clonotypes were identified with edgeR using replicate PBMC samples, with FDR below 0.01 and a log2 fold change above 5 up to day 15 being required. Bulk clonotypes were assigned CD4 or CD8 identity according to which sequenced CD4 or CD8 repertoire held them at higher abundance. The public reads were reprocessed in TCRdb via fastp at Q25 and MiXCR, keeping in-frame beta chains. When rows share a CDR3 protein, they turn into one entry using the most common DNA and genes. In this record, the V and J calls reflect TCRdb's handling and not the investigators' own analysis. This sample lists 510,000 or so distinct CDR3 sequences; about 19% were detected once. Roughly an eighth of the sample lies in the top ten.

The junction shows trimming of 0 bases on V and 0 bases on J, plus 13 bases between the germline ends. CDR1 LGHNA and CDR2 YSLEER are derived from the germline V gene. The CDR3 holds 17 amino acids from the cysteine to the phenylalanine. The CDR3 DNA has 51 bases and is translated from base 1. The sequence was collected from a man aged 25 to 40 who received the YFV17D yellow fever vaccine. This specimen consisted of PBMCs, obtained 15 days after the yellow fever booster vaccination. The sequence joins TRBV4-3 to TRBJ2-3; the D region possibly corresponds to TRBD2 (5 bases align). The nucleotide sequence reads as follows: TGCGCCAGCAGCCAAGAGCCGGGCAGGACTAGCACAGATACGCAGTATTTT. This is translated as CASSQEPGRTSTDTQYF.